In this sample, the clone carrying this T cell receptor (beta chain) turned up a few times. Its antigen remains unknown. With the Oncomine TCR Beta short-read assay, DNA from cultured CD4+ T cells was sequenced. TCRdb called the PCR reads again in MiXCR, with one record for every CDR3 protein. The table lists 20,000 to 25,000 distinct CDR3 sequences, less than 50% of them singletons. This sample was taken from a study of vaccination and CD4 T cells after COVID-19. Study overall: Overlapping SARS-CoV-2, HCoV-NL63, HCoV-OC43 and HCoV-229E spike peptides stimulated the cells.

Treatment defined: roughly 10-day PBMC culture with coronavirus spike peptide pools or control peptides (ViraFEST assay). ViraFEST grew antigen-specific T cells using peptide pools, then sequenced TCRs. The sample in question was CD4+ T cells from blood, cultured in vitro, obtained before SARS-CoV-2 vaccination. This TCR was recovered from a human donor who had recovered from COVID-19.

CDR3: CSARPGVNTGELFF. Written as DNA, the CDR3 is TGCAGTGCCCGCCCCGGAGTGAACACCGGGGAGCTGTTTTTT. The chain links TRBV20-1 to TRBJ2-2; D is unresolved. Trimming shortened V by 6 bases and J by 1 base, and 12 bases separated the two germline ends. The CDR3 loop spans 14 amino acids. Germline V lookup: CDR1 DFQATT, CDR2 SNEGSKA (reference sequence).